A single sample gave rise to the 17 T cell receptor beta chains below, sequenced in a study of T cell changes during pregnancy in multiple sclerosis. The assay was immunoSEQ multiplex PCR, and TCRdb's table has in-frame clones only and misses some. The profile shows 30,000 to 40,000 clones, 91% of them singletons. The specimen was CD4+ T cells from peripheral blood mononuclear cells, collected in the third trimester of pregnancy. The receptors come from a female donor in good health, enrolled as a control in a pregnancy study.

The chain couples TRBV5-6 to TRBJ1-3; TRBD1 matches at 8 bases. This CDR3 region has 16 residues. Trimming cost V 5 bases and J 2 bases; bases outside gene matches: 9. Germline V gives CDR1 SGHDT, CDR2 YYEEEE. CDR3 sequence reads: CASSSSGQGPGNTIYF. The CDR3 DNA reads TGTGCCAGCAGTAGCTCCGGACAGGGTCCTGGAAACACCATATATTTT.

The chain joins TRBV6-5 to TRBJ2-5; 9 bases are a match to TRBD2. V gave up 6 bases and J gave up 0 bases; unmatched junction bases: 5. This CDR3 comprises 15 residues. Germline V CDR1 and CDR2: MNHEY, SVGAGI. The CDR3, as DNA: TGTGCCAGCAGACGACTAGCGGCTAACCAAGAGACCCAGTACTTC. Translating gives CASRRLAANQETQYF.

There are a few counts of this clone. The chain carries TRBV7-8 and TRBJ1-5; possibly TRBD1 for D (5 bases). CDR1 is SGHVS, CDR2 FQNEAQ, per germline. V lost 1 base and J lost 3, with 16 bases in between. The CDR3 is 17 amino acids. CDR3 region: CASSLGRGVLHNQPQHF. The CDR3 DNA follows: TGTGCCAGCAGCTTAGGAAGGGGCGTCCTCCACAATCAGCCCCAGCATTTT.

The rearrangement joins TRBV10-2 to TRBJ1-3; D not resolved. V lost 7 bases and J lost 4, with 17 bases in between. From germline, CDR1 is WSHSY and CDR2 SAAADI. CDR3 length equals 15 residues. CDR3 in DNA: TGCGCCAGCATTAGGGAGTGGCCTTCCGGAAACACCATATATTTT. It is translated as CASIREWPSGNTIYF.

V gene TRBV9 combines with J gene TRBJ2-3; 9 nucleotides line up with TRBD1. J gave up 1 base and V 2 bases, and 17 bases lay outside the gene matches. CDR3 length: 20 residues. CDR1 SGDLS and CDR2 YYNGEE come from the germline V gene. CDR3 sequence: CASSVHSGQGYNQRTDTQYF. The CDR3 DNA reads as TGTGCCAGCAGCGTCCATTCGGGACAGGGCTACAATCAGCGCACAGATACGCAGTATTTT.

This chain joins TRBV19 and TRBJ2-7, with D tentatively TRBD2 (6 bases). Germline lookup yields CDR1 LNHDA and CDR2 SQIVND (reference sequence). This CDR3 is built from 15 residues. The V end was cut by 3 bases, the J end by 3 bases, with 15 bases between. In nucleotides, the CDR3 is TGTGCCAGTAGTATTTTAGCGGCAGGGAACTACGAGCAGTACTTC. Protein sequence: CASSILAAGNYEQYF.

In DNA, the CDR3 is TGTGCCAGCAGCTTAAGTGTCGCGGCCGGGGAGCTGTTTTTT. It specifies CASSLSVAAGELFF. The rearrangement uses TRBV7-6 and TRBJ2-2; D unclear. There are 14 residues in the CDR3. The germline V gene has CDR1 SGHVS and CDR2 FNYEAQ. Trimming stripped 2 bases from V and 6 bases from J, with 10 bases between.

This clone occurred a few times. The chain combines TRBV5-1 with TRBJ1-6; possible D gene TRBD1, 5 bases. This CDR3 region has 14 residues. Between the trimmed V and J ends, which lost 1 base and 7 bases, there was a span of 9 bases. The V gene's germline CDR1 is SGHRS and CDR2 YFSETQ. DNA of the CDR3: TGCGCCAGCAGCTTGTTGACAGAAAATTCACCCCTCCACTTT. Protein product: CASSLLTENSPLHF.

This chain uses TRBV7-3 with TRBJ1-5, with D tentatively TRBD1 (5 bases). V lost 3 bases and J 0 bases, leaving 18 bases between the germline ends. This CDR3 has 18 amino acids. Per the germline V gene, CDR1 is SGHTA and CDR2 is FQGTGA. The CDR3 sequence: CASSFPASGFNSNQPQHF. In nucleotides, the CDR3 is TGTGCCAGCAGCTTCCCCGCCTCAGGGTTTAATAGCAATCAGCCCCAGCATTTT.

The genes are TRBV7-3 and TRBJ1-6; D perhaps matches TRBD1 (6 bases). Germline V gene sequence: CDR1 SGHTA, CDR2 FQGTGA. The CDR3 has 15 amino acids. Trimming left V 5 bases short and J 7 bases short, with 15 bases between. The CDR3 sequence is CASSSTGTRNSPLHF. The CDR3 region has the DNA TGTGCCAGCAGCAGTACCGGGACAAGAAATTCACCCCTCCACTTT.

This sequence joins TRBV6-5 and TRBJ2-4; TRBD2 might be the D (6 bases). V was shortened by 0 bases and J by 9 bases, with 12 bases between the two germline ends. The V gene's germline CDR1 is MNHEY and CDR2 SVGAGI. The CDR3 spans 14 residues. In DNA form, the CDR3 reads TGTGCCAGCAGTTACTCTGGAGGGCTCAGCATTCAGTACTTC. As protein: CASSYSGGLSIQYF.

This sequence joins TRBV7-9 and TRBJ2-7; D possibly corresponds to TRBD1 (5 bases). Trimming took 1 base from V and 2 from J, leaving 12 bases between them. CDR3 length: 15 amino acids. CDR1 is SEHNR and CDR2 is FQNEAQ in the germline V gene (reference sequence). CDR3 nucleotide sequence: TGTGCCAGCAGCTTAGGCCAGGGAAATCCCTACGAGCAGTACTTC. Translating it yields CASSLGQGNPYEQYF.

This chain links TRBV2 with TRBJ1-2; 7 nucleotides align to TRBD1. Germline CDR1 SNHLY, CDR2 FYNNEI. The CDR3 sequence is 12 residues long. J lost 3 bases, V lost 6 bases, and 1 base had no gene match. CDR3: CASRGTDYGYTF. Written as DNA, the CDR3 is TGTGCCAGCAGGGGGACAGACTATGGCTACACCTTC.

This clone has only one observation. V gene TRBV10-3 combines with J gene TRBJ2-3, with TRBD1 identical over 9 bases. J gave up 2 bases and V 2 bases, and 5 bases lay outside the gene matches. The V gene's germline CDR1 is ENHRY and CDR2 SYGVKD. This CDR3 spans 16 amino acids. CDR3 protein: CAISEPGQGPTDTQYF. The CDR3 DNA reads TGTGCCATCAGTGAGCCGGGACAGGGCCCCACAGATACGCAGTATTTT.

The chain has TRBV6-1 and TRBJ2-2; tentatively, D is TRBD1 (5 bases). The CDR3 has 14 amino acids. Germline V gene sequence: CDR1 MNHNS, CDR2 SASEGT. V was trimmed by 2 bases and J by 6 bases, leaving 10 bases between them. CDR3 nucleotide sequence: TGTGCCAGCAGTGAAACTGGGGCCCCCGGGGAGCTGTTTTTT. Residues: CASSETGAPGELFF.

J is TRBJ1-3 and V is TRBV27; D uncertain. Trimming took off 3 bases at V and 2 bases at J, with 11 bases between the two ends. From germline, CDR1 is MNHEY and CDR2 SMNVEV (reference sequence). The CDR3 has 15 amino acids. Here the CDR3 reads CASSFKGLAGNTIYF. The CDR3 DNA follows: TGTGCCAGCAGTTTCAAAGGACTTGCTGGAAACACCATATATTTT.

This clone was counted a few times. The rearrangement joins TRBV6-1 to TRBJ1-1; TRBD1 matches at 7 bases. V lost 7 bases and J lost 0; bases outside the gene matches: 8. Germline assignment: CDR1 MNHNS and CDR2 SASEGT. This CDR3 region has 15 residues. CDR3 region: CASNRRDSMNTEAFF. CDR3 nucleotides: TGTGCCAGCAATCGTCGGGACAGCATGAACACTGAAGCTTTCTTT.